What follows describes a single TCR beta chain. This entry is derived from a study of blood T cell repertoires in COVID-19. Sequenced by immunoSEQ multiplex PCR; TCRdb stores in-frame clones only, minus some. The sample contains approximately 75,000 clones, around 90% of which appear only once. This CDR3 spans 15 amino acids. The germline V gene has CDR1 MNHEY and CDR2 SMNVEV (reference sequence). V lost 4 bases, J lost 6 bases, and 15 bases lay in between. The chain links TRBV27 to TRBJ1-4; D may be TRBD1 (6 bases). The sequenced sample consisted of peripheral blood. This clonotype was obtained from a human donor in a cohort sampled during active COVID-19. The DNA for the CDR3 is TGTGCCAGCAGTTCGATTTTCAGGGGACATGAAAAACTGTTTTTT. Its translation is CASSSIFRGHEKLFF.